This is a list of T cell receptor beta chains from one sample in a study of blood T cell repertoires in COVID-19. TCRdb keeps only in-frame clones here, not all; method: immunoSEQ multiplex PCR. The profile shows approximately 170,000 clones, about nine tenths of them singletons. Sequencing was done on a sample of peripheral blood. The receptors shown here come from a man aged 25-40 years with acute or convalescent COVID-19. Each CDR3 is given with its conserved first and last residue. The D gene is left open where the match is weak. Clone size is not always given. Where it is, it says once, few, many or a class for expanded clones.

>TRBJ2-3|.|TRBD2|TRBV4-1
CASSQTGTSGGTDTQYF
TGCGCCAGCAGCCAAACCGGGACTAGCGGGGGCACAGATACGCAGTATTTT
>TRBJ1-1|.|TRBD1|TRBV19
CASSRGTGVTEAFF
TGTGCCAGTAGTCGTGGGACAGGGGTGACTGAAGCTTTCTTT
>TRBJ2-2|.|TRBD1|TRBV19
CASYRGNGELFF
TGTGCCAGTTACAGGGGGAACGGGGAGCTGTTTTTT
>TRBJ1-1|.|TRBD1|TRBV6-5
CASSSGGTGGTEAFF
TGTGCCAGCAGTTCCGGGGGGACAGGGGGCACTGAAGCTTTCTTT
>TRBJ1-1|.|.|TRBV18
CASSPPAGASTEAFF
TGTGCCAGCTCACCACCGGCGGGCGCGAGCACTGAAGCTTTCTTT
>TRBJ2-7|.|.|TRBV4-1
CASSHPIRGTYEQYF
TGCGCCAGCAGCCACCCAATAAGAGGGACCTACGAGCAGTACTTC
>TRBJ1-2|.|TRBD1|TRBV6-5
CASSWDRVVGYTF
TGTGCCAGCAGTTGGGACAGGGTGGTTGGCTACACCTTC
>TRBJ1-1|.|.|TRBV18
CASSPGDNWGEAFF
TGTGCCAGCTCCCCAGGGGACAATTGGGGTGAAGCTTTCTTT
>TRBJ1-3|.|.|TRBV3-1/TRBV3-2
CASSQARSGFSGNTIYF
TGTGCCAGCAGCCAAGCCCGGTCGGGGTTTTCTGGAAACACCATATATTTT
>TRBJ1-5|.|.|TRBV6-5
CATLRSLQQPQHF
TGTGCCACCTTGAGGTCCCTCCAGCAGCCCCAGCATTTT
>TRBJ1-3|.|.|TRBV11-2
CASSLDPSVRAGNTIYF
TGTGCCAGCAGCTTAGATCCTTCGGTGAGGGCCGGAAACACCATATATTTT
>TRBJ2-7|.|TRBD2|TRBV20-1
CSASSASGGGDPYEQYF
TGCAGTGCTAGTTCAGCGTCAGGCGGGGGGGACCCCTACGAGCAGTACTTC
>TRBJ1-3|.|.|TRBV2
CASSEADGRHTIYF
TGTGCCAGCAGTGAAGCGGACGGGAGGCACACCATATATTTT
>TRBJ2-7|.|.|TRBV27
CASSLSLQGLSYEQYF
TGTGCCAGCAGTTTATCGCTGCAGGGACTCTCCTACGAGCAGTACTTC
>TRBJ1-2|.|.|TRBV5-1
CASSSDLYGYTF
TGCGCCAGCAGCAGCGACCTCTATGGCTACACCTTC
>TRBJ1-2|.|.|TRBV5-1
CASRQGANYGYTF
TGCGCCAGCAGACAGGGCGCTAACTATGGCTACACCTTC
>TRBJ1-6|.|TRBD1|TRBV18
CASSRDSENSPLHF
TGTGCCAGCTCAAGGGACAGTGAAAATTCACCCCTCCACTTT
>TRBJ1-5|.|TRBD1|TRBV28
CASSSRDRPPSHSNQPQHF
TGTGCCAGCAGTTCTAGGGACAGGCCTCCTTCGCATAGCAATCAGCCCCAGCATTTT
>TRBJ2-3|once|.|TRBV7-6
CASRESDTQYF
TGTGCCAGCCGGGAAAGTGATACGCAGTATTTT
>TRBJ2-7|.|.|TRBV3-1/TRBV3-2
CASSQPGLSGVAYEQYF
TGTGCCAGCAGCCAGCCCGGACTTAGCGGAGTCGCTTACGAGCAGTACTTC
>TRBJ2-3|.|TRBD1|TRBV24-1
CATSDRRTGGDTQYF
TGTGCCACCAGTGACCGAAGGACAGGGGGAGATACGCAGTATTTT
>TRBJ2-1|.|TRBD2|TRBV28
CASSLLAGSYNEQFF
TGTGCCAGCAGTTTACTAGCGGGCTCCTACAATGAGCAGTTCTTC
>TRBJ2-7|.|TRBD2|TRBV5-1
CASSVAPTSGRGYEQYF
TGCGCCAGCAGCGTCGCCCCCACCAGCGGGAGAGGCTACGAGCAGTACTTC
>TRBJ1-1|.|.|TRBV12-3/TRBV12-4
CASSLREQGLAFF
TGTGCCAGCAGTTTAAGGGAGCAAGGGTTGGCTTTCTTT
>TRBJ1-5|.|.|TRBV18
CASSPPGAQPQHF
TGTGCCAGCTCACCACCTGGGGCTCAGCCCCAGCATTTT
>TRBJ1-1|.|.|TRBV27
CASSLSGIGAEIRNTEAFF
TGTGCCAGCAGTTTATCGGGAATTGGGGCGGAGATAAGGAACACTGAAGCTTTCTTT
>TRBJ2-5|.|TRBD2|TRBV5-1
CASSLGLRGVGETQYF
TGCGCCAGCAGCTTGGGTCTCCGGGGGGTTGGGGAGACCCAGTACTTC
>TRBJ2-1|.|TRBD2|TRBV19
CASSNLAGVNNEQFF
TGTGCCAGTAGTAACCTAGCGGGAGTGAACAATGAGCAGTTCTTC
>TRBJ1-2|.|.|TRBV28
CASSLPLRGADGYTF
TGTGCCAGCAGTTTACCACTGCGGGGGGCGGATGGCTACACCTTC
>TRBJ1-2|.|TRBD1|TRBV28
CASSLGQGASYTF
TGTGCCAGCAGTCTCGGACAGGGGGCTAGCTACACCTTC
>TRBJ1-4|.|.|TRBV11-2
CASSLWGRNEKLFF
TGTGCCAGCAGCTTATGGGGGCGGAATGAAAAACTGTTTTTT
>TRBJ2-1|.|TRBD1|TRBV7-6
CASSSTGTGGNEQFF
TGTGCCAGCAGCTCGACCGGGACAGGGGGCAATGAGCAGTTCTTC
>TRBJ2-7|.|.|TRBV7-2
CASRNTGAPSAYF
TGTGCCAGCAGGAATACTGGGGCCCCGTCGGCGTACTTC
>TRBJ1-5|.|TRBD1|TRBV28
CEPGTGVPRSNQPQHF
TGTGAACCCGGGACAGGGGTCCCCCGGAGCAATCAGCCCCAGCATTTT
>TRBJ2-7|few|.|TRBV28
CASKGAGAEQYF
TGTGCCAGCAAAGGGGCAGGCGCCGAGCAGTACTTC
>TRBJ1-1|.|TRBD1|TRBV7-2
CASTQTGTTEAFF
TGTGCCAGCACCCAGACAGGGACCACTGAAGCTTTCTTT